Listed below are T cell receptor beta chains from one sample, sequenced in a study of blood T cell repertoires in COVID-19. Sequencing was performed with immunoSEQ multiplex PCR; in TCRdb, only in-frame clones are kept and a portion is missing. This repertoire shows approximately 210,000 clones, roughly 87% found once; its top ten account for 1.5% to 2%. Source material: peripheral blood. The receptor set was obtained from a man in his forties or fifties with active or convalescent COVID-19. Each CDR3 is given with its conserved first and last residue. The D gene is left open where the match is weak. Part of the rows lack a size; the others show once, few, many or a class for expanded clones.

length	size	D	V	J	CDR3	DNA
13	-	-	TRBV6-2/TRBV6-3	TRBJ2-7	CASSYKEQNEQYF	TGTGCCAGCAGTTATAAGGAACAGAACGAGCAGTACTTC
14	once	-	TRBV7-8	TRBJ2-7	CASSSLDSSYEQYF	TGTGCCAGCAGCTCACTGGACAGCTCCTACGAGCAGTACTTC
10	once	-	TRBV10-3	TRBJ2-3	CAAATDTQYF	TGTGCCGCGGCTACAGATACGCAGTATTTT
15	-	TRBD2	TRBV10-3	TRBJ2-7	CAISESASGPYEQYF	TGTGCCATCAGTGAGTCGGCTAGCGGCCCCTACGAGCAGTACTTC
14	once	TRBD1	TRBV4-1	TRBJ2-7	CASSQDGQGNEQYF	TGCGCCAGCAGCCAAGATGGACAGGGGAACGAGCAGTACTTC
15	-	TRBD1	TRBV6-5	TRBJ2-2	CASRTRGTGAGELFF	TGTGCCAGCAGAACCAGAGGGACAGGGGCCGGGGAGCTGTTTTTT
17	-	TRBD1	TRBV5-4	TRBJ1-6	CASSLVGQGDANSPLHF	TGTGCCAGCAGCTTGGTGGGACAGGGGGATGCTAATTCACCCCTCCACTTT
13	-	TRBD2	TRBV5-4	TRBJ2-7	CASSLWASGEQYF	TGTGCCAGCAGCTTGTGGGCTAGCGGAGAGCAGTACTTC
15	few	TRBD1	TRBV10-3	TRBJ1-1	CAISATTGSNTEAFF	TGTGCCATCAGTGCTACGACAGGGTCGAACACTGAAGCTTTCTTT
15	-	-	TRBV27	TRBJ2-7	CASSSSSGTPYEQYF	TGTGCCAGCAGTTCCAGCTCCGGGACACCTTACGAGCAGTACTTC
13	-	TRBD1	TRBV2	TRBJ1-5	CASSYGTDQPQHF	TGTGCCAGCAGTTACGGGACAGATCAGCCCCAGCATTTT
13	-	-	TRBV19	TRBJ2-7	CASSSLPRYEQYF	TGTGCCAGTAGCTCCCTCCCCCGCTACGAGCAGTACTTC
15	-	-	TRBV10-2	TRBJ1-1	CASSESRGQNTEAFF	TGCGCCAGCAGTGAGAGTAGGGGCCAGAACACTGAAGCTTTCTTT
18	-	-	TRBV5-1	TRBJ1-4	CASSLARTGGGTNEKLFF	TGCGCCAGCAGCTTGGCACGGACCGGGGGTGGAACTAATGAAAAACTGTTTTTT
14	-	-	TRBV18	TRBJ2-2	CASSPSGDTGELFF	TGTGCCAGCTCACCCTCAGGGGACACCGGGGAGCTGTTTTTT
17	once	TRBD1	TRBV7-9	TRBJ2-3	CASSPLRGQGVTDTQYF	TGTGCCAGCAGTCCGCTTAGGGGACAGGGCGTCACAGATACGCAGTATTTT
10	-	-	TRBV23-1	TRBJ2-7	CAPGVNSTVF	TGCGCCCCAGGTGTGAATAGTACCGTCTTC
17	-	TRBD1	TRBV28	TRBJ1-6	CASSFPGQGFPNSPLHF	TGTGCCAGCAGTTTCCCGGGACAGGGGTTCCCCAATTCACCCCTCCACTTT
15	-	-	TRBV2	TRBJ1-5	CASSEGYRSNQPQHF	TGTGCCAGCAGTGAAGGGTACCGGAGCAATCAGCCCCAGCATTTT
15	-	TRBD1	TRBV9	TRBJ2-3	CASSATGGFTDTQYF	TGTGCCAGCAGCGCGACAGGGGGCTTCACAGATACGCAGTATTTT
15	-	-	TRBV4-1	TRBJ1-1	CASSQDFGGENEAFF	TGCGCCAGCAGCCAAGATTTCGGGGGAGAGAATGAAGCTTTCTTT
13	-	-	TRBV29-1	TRBJ2-7	CSAETGFSYEQYF	TGCAGCGCTGAAACGGGGTTTTCCTACGAGCAGTACTTC
14	-	TRBD1	TRBV27	TRBJ2-7	CASGTGTGSGEQYF	TGTGCCAGTGGGACCGGGACAGGGTCTGGCGAGCAGTACTTC
12	-	-	TRBV28	TRBJ1-1	CASSLRFTEAFF	TGTGCCAGCAGTTTGAGGTTTACTGAAGCTTTCTTT